This entry concerns a single T cell receptor beta chain. Its antigen is currently unknown. Execution of the assay was at deep level. Genomic DNA of every subset was divided equally among multiple immunoSEQ plates. The table came from immunoSEQ multiplex PCR; TCRdb's copy has only in-frame clones and leaves some out. The sample carries some 1,900,000 clones, approximately 94% recorded once. The data were taken from a study of shared clonotypes between healthy human individuals. Germline loops: CDR1 MNHEY, CDR2 SMNVEV (reference sequence). This CDR3 comprises 14 residues. Deletions cut 6 bases from V and 0 bases from J, with 11 bases between. Notes on the study in general: Blood alone was sampled, and tissue repertoires likely differ.

It was CD45RO-negative cells, positively selected for CCR7, that made up naive CD8 cells, with terminally differentiated effector memory CD45RA+ cells excluded. The chain links TRBV27 to TRBJ1-2, with D uncertain. Sequencing was performed on naive CD8+ T cells sorted from blood. This clonotype was sampled from a man in his late teens or twenties in good health. The CDR3 sequence: CASSLTEANYGYTF. CDR3 DNA sequence: TGTGCCAGCAGCTTGACCGAAGCTAACTATGGCTACACCTTC.